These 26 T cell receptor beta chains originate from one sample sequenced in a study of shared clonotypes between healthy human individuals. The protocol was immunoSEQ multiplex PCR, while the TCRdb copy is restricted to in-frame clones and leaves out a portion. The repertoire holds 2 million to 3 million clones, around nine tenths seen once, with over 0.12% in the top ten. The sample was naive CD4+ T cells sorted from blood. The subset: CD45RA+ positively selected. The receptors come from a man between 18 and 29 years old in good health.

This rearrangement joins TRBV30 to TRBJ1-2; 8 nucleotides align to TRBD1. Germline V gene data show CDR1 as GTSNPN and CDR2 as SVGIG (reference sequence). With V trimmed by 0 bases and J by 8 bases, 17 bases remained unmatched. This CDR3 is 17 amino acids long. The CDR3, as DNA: TGTGCCTGGAGTGTTCCTGCGGGACAGGTGGTGTTCGGCGGCTACACCTTC. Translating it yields CAWSVPAGQVVFGGYTF.

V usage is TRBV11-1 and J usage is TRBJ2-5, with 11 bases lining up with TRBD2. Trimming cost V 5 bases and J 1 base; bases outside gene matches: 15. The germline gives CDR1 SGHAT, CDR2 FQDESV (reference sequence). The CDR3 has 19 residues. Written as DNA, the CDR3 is TGTGCCAGCAGCCTCCTCCCCGGTAGCGGGGGGGGAACCCAAGAGACCCAGTACTTC. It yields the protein CASSLLPGSGGGTQETQYF.

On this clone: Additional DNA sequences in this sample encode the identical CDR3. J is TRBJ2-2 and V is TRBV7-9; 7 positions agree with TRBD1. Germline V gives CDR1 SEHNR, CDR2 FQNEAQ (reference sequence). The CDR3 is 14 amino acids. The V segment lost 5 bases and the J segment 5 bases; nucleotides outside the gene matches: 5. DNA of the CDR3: TGTGCCAGCAGCCTTACAGGGGATACCGGGGAGCTGTTTTTT. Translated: CASSLTGDTGELFF.

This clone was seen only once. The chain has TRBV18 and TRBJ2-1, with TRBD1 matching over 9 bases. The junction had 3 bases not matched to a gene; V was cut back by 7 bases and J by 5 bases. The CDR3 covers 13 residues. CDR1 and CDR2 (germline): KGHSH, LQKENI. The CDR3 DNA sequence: TGTGCCAGCTTACAGGGGGCCCACAATGAGCAGTTCTTC. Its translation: CASLQGAHNEQFF.

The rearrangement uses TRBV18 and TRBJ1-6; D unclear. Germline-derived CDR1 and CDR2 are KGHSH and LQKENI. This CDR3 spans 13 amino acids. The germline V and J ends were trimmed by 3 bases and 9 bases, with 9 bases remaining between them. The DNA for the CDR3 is TGTGCCAGCTCACCCGACATTTTTTCACCCCTCCACTTT. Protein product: CASSPDIFSPLHF.

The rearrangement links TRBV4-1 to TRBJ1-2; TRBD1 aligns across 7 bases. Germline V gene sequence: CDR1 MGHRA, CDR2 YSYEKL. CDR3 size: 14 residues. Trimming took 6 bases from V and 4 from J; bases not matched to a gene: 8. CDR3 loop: CASRNPGQIYGYTF. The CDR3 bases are TGCGCCAGCAGAAACCCGGGACAGATCTATGGCTACACCTTC.

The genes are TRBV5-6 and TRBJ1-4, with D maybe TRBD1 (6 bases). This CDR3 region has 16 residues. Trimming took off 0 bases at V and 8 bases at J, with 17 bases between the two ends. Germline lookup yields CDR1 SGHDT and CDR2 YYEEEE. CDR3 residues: CASSLVLRTVDEKLFF. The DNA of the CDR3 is TGTGCCAGCAGCTTGGTACTCAGGACAGTTGACGAAAAACTGTTTTTT.

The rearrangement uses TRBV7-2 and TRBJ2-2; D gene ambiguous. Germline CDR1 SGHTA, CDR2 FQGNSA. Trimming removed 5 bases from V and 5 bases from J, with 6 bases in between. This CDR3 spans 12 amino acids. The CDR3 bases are TGTGCCAGCAGCCATCTAACCGGGGAGCTGTTTTTT. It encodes CASSHLTGELFF.

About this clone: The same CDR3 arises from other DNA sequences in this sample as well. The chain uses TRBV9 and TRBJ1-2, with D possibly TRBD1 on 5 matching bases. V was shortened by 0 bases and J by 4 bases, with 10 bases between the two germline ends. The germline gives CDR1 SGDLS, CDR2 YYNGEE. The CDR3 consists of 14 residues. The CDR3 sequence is CASSVGQGTYGYTF. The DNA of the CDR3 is TGTGCCAGCAGCGTAGGGCAGGGTACCTATGGCTACACCTTC.

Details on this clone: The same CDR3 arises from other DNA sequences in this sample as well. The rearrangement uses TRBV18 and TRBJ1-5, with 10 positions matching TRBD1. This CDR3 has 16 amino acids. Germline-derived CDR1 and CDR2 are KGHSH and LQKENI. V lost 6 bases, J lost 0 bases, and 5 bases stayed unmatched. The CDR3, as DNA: TGTGCCAGCTCCCCAGGACAGGGGGATAGCAATCAGCCCCAGCATTTT. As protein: CASSPGQGDSNQPQHF.

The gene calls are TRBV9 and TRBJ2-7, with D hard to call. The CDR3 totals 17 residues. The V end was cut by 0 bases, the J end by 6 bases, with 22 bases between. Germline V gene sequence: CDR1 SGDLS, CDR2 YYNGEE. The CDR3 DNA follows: TGTGCCAGCAGCGTAGATCGCTCCCCCCCCGGTCGCGCCGAGCAGTACTTC. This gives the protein CASSVDRSPPGRAEQYF. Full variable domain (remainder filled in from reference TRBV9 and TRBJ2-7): DSGVTQTPKHLITATGQRVTLRCSPRSGDLSVYWYQQSLDQGLQFLIQYYNGEERAKGNILERFSAQQFPDLHSELNLSSLELGDSALYFCASSVDRSPPGRAEQYFGPGTRLTVT.

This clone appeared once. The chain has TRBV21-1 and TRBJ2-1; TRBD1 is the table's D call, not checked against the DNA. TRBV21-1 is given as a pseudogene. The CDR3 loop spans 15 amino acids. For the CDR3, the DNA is TGTGCCAGCAGCAACCGGGACATTCCTTACAATGAGCAGTTCTTC. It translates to CASSNRDIPYNEQFF.

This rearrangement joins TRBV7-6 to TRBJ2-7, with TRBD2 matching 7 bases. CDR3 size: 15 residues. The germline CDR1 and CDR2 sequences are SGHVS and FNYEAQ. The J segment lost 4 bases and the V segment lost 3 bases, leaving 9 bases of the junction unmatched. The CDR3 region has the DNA TGTGCCAGCAGCTTCCTAGCGGAGGGACCATACGAGCAGTACTTC. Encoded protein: CASSFLAEGPYEQYF.

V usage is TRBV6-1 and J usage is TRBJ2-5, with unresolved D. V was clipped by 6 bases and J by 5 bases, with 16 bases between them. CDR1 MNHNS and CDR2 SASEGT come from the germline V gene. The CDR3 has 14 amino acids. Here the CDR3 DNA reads TGTGCCAGCAGGGAACACTCGGGTCGGGAGACCCAGTACTTC. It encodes CASREHSGRETQYF.

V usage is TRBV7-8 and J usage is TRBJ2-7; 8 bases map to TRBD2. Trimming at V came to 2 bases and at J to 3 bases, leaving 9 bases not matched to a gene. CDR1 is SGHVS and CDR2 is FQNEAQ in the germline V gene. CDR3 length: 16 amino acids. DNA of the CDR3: TGTGCCAGCAGCTTAAGATTTAGCGGGGACAACTACGAGCAGTACTTC. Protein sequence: CASSLRFSGDNYEQYF.

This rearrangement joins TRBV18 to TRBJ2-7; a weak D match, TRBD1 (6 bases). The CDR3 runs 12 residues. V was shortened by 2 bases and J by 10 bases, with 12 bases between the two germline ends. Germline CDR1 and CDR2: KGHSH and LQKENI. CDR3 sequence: CASSPSGERQYF. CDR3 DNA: TGTGCCAGCTCACCATCAGGGGAGAGACAGTACTTC.

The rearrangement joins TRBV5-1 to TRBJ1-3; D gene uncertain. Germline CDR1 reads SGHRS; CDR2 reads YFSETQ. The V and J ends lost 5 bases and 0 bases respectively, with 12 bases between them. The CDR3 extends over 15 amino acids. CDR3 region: CASSPSGSSGNTIYF. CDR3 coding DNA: TGCGCCAGCAGTCCCTCTGGGAGCTCTGGAAACACCATATATTTT. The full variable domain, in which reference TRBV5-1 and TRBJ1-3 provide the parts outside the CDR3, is KAGVTQTPRYLIKTRGQQVTLSCSPISGHRSVSWYQQTPGQGLQFLFEYFSETQRNKGNFPGRFSGRQFSNSRSEMNVSTLELGDSALYLCASSPSGSSGNTIYFGEGSWLTVV.

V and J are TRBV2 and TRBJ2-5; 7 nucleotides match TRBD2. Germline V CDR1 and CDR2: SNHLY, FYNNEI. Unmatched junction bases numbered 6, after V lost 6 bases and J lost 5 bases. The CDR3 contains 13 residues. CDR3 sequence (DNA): TGTGCCAGCAGGCTAGCGGTGGGGGAGACCCAGTACTTC. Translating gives CASRLAVGETQYF.

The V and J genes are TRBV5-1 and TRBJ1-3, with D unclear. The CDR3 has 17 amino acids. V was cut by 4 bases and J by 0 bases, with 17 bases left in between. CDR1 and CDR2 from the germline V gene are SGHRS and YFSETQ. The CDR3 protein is CASSPQPIGLSGNTIYF. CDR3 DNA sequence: TGCGCCAGCAGCCCACAGCCTATAGGGCTCTCTGGAAACACCATATATTTT.

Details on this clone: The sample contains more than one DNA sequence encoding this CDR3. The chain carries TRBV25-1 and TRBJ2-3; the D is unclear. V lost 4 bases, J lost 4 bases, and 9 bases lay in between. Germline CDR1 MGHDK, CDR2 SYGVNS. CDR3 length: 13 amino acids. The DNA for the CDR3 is TGTGCCAGCAGTGCTGGAGTCCCAGATACGCAGTATTTT. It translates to CASSAGVPDTQYF.

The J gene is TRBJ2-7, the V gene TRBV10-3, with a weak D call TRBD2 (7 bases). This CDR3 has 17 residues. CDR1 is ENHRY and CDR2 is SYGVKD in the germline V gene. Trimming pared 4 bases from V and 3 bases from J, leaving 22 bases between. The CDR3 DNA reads TGTGCCATCAGTGGGGGGGGTACAGGGTCTAAGCTCTACGAGCAGTACTTC. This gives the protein CAISGGGTGSKLYEQYF.

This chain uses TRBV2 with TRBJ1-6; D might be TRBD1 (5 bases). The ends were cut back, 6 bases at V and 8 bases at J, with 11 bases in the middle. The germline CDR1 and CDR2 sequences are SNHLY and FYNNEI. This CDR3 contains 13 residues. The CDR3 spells CASSRQTYSPLHF. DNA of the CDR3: TGTGCCAGCAGCCGACAGACCTATTCACCCCTCCACTTT.

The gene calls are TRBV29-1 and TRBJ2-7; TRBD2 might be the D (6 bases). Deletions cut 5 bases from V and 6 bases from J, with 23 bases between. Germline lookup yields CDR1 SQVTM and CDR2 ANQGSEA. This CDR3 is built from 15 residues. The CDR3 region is CSVRHMGGTVSEQYF. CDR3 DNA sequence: TGCAGCGTTCGTCATATGGGAGGAACGGTCAGCGAGCAGTACTTC.

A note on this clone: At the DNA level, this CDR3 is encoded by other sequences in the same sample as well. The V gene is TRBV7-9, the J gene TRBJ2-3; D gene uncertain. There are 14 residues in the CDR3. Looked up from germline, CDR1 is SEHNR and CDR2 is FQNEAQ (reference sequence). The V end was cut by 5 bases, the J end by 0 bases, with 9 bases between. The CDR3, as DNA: TGTGCCAGCAGCAGCGCAGGCAGCACAGATACGCAGTATTTT. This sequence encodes CASSSAGSTDTQYF.

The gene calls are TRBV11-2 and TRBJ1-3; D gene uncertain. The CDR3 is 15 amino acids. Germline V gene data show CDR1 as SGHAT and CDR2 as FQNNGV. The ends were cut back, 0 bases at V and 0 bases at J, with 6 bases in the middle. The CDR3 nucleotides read TGTGCCAGCAGCTTAGACAGAGGCTCTGGAAACACCATATATTTT. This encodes CASSLDRGSGNTIYF.

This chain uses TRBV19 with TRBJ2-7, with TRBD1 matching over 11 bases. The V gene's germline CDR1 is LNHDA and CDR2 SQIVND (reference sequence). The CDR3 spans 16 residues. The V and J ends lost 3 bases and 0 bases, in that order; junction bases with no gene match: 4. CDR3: CASSIGDRGVSYEQYF. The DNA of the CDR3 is TGTGCCAGTAGTATCGGGGACAGGGGGGTCTCCTACGAGCAGTACTTC.